What follows are 29 T cell receptor beta chains derived from one specimen sequenced in a study of cytomegalovirus exposure and HLA in healthy donors. Clones were read by immunoSEQ multiplex PCR, and TCRdb kept only the in-frame ones, dropping some. The sample has approximately 140,000 clones, just over 85% seen once; the top ten hold 7.5% to 10%. Sequencing input: PBMCs. Receptor source: a woman aged 18-30 years in good health and CMV-seropositive.

The CDR3 nucleotides are TGTGCCAGCAGTCCGAATAGCGTCTACAATGAGCAGTTCTTC. Its translation is CASSPNSVYNEQFF. This rearrangement joins TRBV6-1 to TRBJ2-1; D possibly corresponds to TRBD2 (5 bases). V shed 5 bases and J shed 3 bases, with 11 bases lying between them. This CDR3 spans 14 amino acids. The germline CDR1 and CDR2 sequences are MNHNS and SASEGT.

The V and J genes are TRBV29-1 and TRBJ2-3; the D gene is possibly TRBD2 (5 bases). Trimming took 0 bases from V and 5 from J, leaving 9 bases between them. This CDR3 has 13 amino acids. Germline CDR1 and CDR2: SQVTM and ANQGSEA. The CDR3 region is CSVEDPLVDTQYF. The DNA of the CDR3 is TGCAGCGTTGAAGATCCACTAGTAGATACGCAGTATTTT.

The genes are TRBV2 and TRBJ2-5, with TRBD2 matching over 14 bases. The CDR3 has 16 amino acids. J gave up 4 bases and V 7 bases, and 8 bases lay outside the gene matches. The germline CDR1 and CDR2 sequences are SNHLY and FYNNEI. The CDR3 DNA reads TGTGCCAGCACCGCATCCGGACTAGCGGGAGGAGAGACCCAGTACTTC. Amino acids: CASTASGLAGGETQYF.

The chain uses TRBV2 and TRBJ2-7; TRBD2 might be the D (6 bases). From germline, CDR1 is SNHLY and CDR2 FYNNEI. The germline V and J ends were trimmed by 6 bases and 4 bases, with 16 bases remaining between them. The CDR3 contains 14 residues. CDR3 nucleotides: TGTGCCAGCAGGACCGGGGTCGCGGGGTACGAGCAGTACTTC. Its protein product is CASRTGVAGYEQYF. Combining the CDR3 with reference TRBV2 and TRBJ2-7 gives the whole variable domain EPEVTQTPSHQVTQMGQEVILRCVPISNHLYFYWYRQILGQKVEFLVSFYNNEISEKSEIFDDQFSVERPDGSNFTLKIRSTKLEDSAMYFCASRTGVAGYEQYFGPGTRLTVT.

The V gene is TRBV6-1, the J gene TRBJ2-7, with TRBD1 identical over 7 bases. V dropped 6 bases and J dropped 2; count of bases not matched to a gene: 10. In germline, CDR1 is MNHNS, CDR2 SASEGT. The CDR3 runs 15 residues. In DNA, the CDR3 is TGTGCCAGCAGGGGCGGACAGGAAACAACCTACGAGCAGTACTTC. Its translation: CASRGGQETTYEQYF.

This clone came up once. This chain joins TRBV28 and TRBJ1-1; D perhaps matches TRBD1 (6 bases). Trimming stripped 2 bases from V and 6 bases from J, with 16 bases between. Per the germline V gene, CDR1 is MDHEN and CDR2 is SYDVKM. The CDR3 runs 15 residues. The CDR3, as DNA: TGTGCCAGCAGTTTAGTAGGGGGTATTTTAGCTGAAGCTTTCTTT. Encoded protein: CASSLVGGILAEAFF.

CDR3 protein: CASIVGGQDTEAFF. DNA for the CDR3: TGTGCCAGCATCGTAGGAGGACAGGACACTGAAGCTTTCTTT. J is TRBJ1-1 and V is TRBV28, with 7 positions matching TRBD1. V lost 7 bases to trimming and J lost 3 bases; unmatched junction nucleotides: 8. The CDR3 has 14 residues. The germline gives CDR1 MDHEN, CDR2 SYDVKM.

J is TRBJ2-3 and V is TRBV5-1; D ambiguous. V was shortened by 0 bases and J by 4 bases, with 6 bases between the two germline ends. The CDR3 spans 13 residues. Germline values: CDR1 SGHRS, CDR2 YFSETQ. The CDR3 DNA sequence: TGCGCCAGCAGCTTGGTGGCAGCAGATACGCAGTATTTT. It is translated as CASSLVAADTQYF.

The V call is TRBV9, the J call TRBJ2-3; 9 nucleotides line up with TRBD2. The CDR3 loop spans 15 amino acids. Germline V lookup: CDR1 SGDLS, CDR2 YYNGEE. Germline trimming cut 1 base from V and 5 bases from J; bases unmatched to any gene: 5. DNA of the CDR3: TGTGCCAGCAGCGTAAGCGGGGGGCTCGGAGATACGCAGTATTTT. Protein sequence: CASSVSGGLGDTQYF.

The chain joins TRBV14 to TRBJ2-7; 7 nucleotides match TRBD1. This CDR3 comprises 14 residues. Trimming took 3 bases from V and 6 from J; bases not matched to a gene: 8. Germline values: CDR1 SGHDN, CDR2 FVKESK. The CDR3 nucleotides read TGTGCCAGCAGCCACCTCGGACAGGCTCCCGAGCAGTACTTC. Encoded protein: CASSHLGQAPEQYF.

This chain connects TRBV6-5 to TRBJ1-1; 7 nucleotides align to TRBD1. CDR3 size: 13 residues. With 5 bases clipped from V and 6 bases from J, the junction kept 6 bases outside the gene matches. Germline V CDR1 and CDR2: MNHEY, SVGAGI. DNA for the CDR3: TGTGCCAGCAGTCGACAGGGAATATCTGAAGCTTTCTTT. Translated, it gives CASSRQGISEAFF.

As concerns this clone: An end of the junction differs from the germline gene, which may be a read error. The chain recombines TRBV7-7 with TRBJ2-2; 7 bases match TRBD2. CDR1 is SSHAT, CDR2 FNYEAQ, per germline (reference sequence). The CDR3 sequence is 18 residues long. In DNA, the CDR3 is TGTGCTAGCAGCTTAGCTACGACTAGCTGGACCCTCACCGGGGAGCTGTTTTTT. Translation gives CASSLATTSWTLTGELFF. Combining the CDR3 with reference TRBV7-7 and TRBJ2-2 gives the whole variable domain GAGVSQSPRYKVTKRGQDVTLRCDPISSHATLYWYQQALGQGPEFLTYFNYEAQPDKSGLPSDRFSAERPEGSISTLTIQRTEQRDSAMYRCASSLATTSWTLTGELFFGEGSRLTVL.

This clone was seen a single time. The rearrangement uses TRBV28 and TRBJ1-2, with TRBD1 identical over 8 bases. Germline loops: CDR1 MDHEN, CDR2 SYDVKM. Germline trimming cut 6 bases from V and 6 bases from J; bases unmatched to any gene: 12. The CDR3 is made up of 15 amino acids. The CDR3 region is CASRRRQGSIHGYTF. The CDR3 nucleotides are TGTGCCAGCAGACGGAGACAGGGGAGTATCCATGGCTACACCTTC.

The V gene is TRBV5-4, the J gene TRBJ2-1; possibly TRBD2 for D (6 bases). The ends were cut back, 1 base at V and 9 bases at J, with 17 bases in the middle. CDR1 SGHNT and CDR2 YYREEE come from the germline V gene (reference sequence). This CDR3 comprises 15 residues. The CDR3 here is CASSLQGLPNGEQFF. The CDR3 region has the DNA TGTGCCAGCAGCTTGCAAGGACTACCTAACGGTGAGCAGTTCTTC.

The rearrangement links TRBV6-5 to TRBJ1-2; 8 bases line up with TRBD1. Trimming took 4 bases from V and 4 from J; bases not matched to a gene: 8. This CDR3 comprises 15 residues. Germline V gene sequence: CDR1 MNHEY, CDR2 SVGAGI. The CDR3 DNA is TGTGCCAGCAGTTCTAGGACAGGGCCACGCTATGGCTACACCTTC. Translation gives CASSSRTGPRYGYTF.

The chain recombines TRBV30 with TRBJ2-2, with D perhaps matching TRBD2 (5 bases). The CDR3 is made up of 15 amino acids. CDR1 GTSNPN and CDR2 SVGIG come from the germline V gene (reference sequence). V was trimmed by 3 bases and J by 6 bases, leaving 17 bases between them. CDR3 in DNA: TGTGCCTGGAGCATCATCGGGATAGTATCCGGGGAGCTGTTTTTT. Its protein is CAWSIIGIVSGELFF.

This sequence joins TRBV5-5 and TRBJ2-1; D gene ambiguous. Germline V gene data show CDR1 as SGHKS and CDR2 as YYEKEE (reference sequence). V was clipped by 0 bases and J by 2 bases, with 12 bases between them. The CDR3 has 16 residues. The CDR3 coding sequence is TGTGCCAGCAGCTTGGCTACAGAGATAGCCTACAATGAGCAGTTCTTC. Translated: CASSLATEIAYNEQFF.

The count of this clone is one. The gene calls are TRBV7-8 and TRBJ1-6; a possible D gene is TRBD1 (5 bases). V dropped 6 bases and J dropped 6 bases, with 12 bases sitting between them. Germline CDR1 and CDR2: SGHVS and FQNEAQ. This CDR3 comprises 14 residues. The chain's CDR3 is CASRTGESNSPLHF. CDR3 in DNA: TGTGCCAGCAGGACGGGGGAGTCTAATTCACCCCTCCACTTT.

The gene calls are TRBV5-6 and TRBJ1-2; TRBD1 aligns across 10 bases. The ends lost 1 base at V and 8 bases at J; junction bases unmatched: 8. The CDR3 sequence is 15 residues long. Per germline, CDR1 SGHDT and CDR2 YYEEEE. The CDR3 nucleotides read TGTGCCAGCAGCTTGCCGGGACAGGGGATCGAGGGCTACACCTTC. Its translation: CASSLPGQGIEGYTF.

The chain has TRBV9 and TRBJ2-5, with D perhaps matching TRBD2 (6 bases). Trimming shortened V by 4 bases and J by 5 bases, and 12 bases separated the two germline ends. Looked up from germline, CDR1 is SGDLS and CDR2 is YYNGEE. CDR3 length: 13 amino acids. The chain's CDR3 is CASSPRDFETQYF. CDR3 in DNA: TGTGCCAGCAGCCCCCGGGACTTTGAGACCCAGTACTTC.

The chain joins TRBV28 to TRBJ1-2, with TRBD1 matching 7 bases. The CDR3 is 11 amino acids. V was pared by 6 bases and J by 8 bases, with 3 bases of the junction left unmatched. CDR1 is MDHEN, CDR2 SYDVKM, per germline. The CDR3 sequence: CASRTGRGYTF. The CDR3 coding sequence is TGTGCCAGCAGGACAGGGCGAGGCTACACCTTC.

The V gene is TRBV28, the J gene TRBJ1-6, with TRBD1 matching over 7 bases. The CDR3 runs 15 residues. V gave up 2 bases and J gave up 7 bases; unmatched junction bases: 5. Germline-derived CDR1 and CDR2 are MDHEN and SYDVKM. The CDR3 coding sequence is TGTGCCAGCAGTTTAACCGGGACAGTAAATTCACCCCTCCACTTT. Its translation is CASSLTGTVNSPLHF. The variable domain in full, with the rest retrieved from reference TRBV28 and TRBJ1-6, is DVKVTQSSRYLVKRTGEKVFLECVQDMDHENMFWYRQDPGLGLRLIYFSYDVKMKEKGDIPEGYSVSREKKERFSLILESASTNQTSMYLCASSLTGTVNSPLHFGNGTRLTVT.

The V call is TRBV5-1, the J call TRBJ2-6; TRBD2 is a possible D gene (6 bases). V was clipped by 2 bases and J by 1 base, with 7 bases between them. CDR1 SGHRS and CDR2 YFSETQ come from the germline V gene. The CDR3 has 15 residues. Written as DNA, the CDR3 is TGCGCCAGCAGCTTCGCGGGATCTGGGGCCAACGTCCTGACTTTC. Its protein is CASSFAGSGANVLTF.

This clone is a singleton in its sample. The chain is built from TRBV27 and TRBJ2-6; D is ambiguous. Germline CDR1 and CDR2: MNHEY and SMNVEV (reference sequence). The CDR3 runs 15 residues. V lost 3 bases to trimming and J lost 0 bases, with 6 bases between them. For the CDR3, the DNA is TGTGCCAGCAGTTTGGGCCTCTCTGGGGCCAACGTCCTGACTTTC. Amino acids: CASSLGLSGANVLTF.

J is TRBJ2-5 and V is TRBV7-2, with a weak D call TRBD1 (5 bases). This CDR3 comprises 13 residues. The V gene lost 1 base and the J gene lost 3 bases, with 6 bases spanning the gap. CDR1 is SGHTA and CDR2 is FQGNSA in the germline V gene. For the CDR3, the DNA is TGTGCCAGCAGCTTAGTCAGGGAAGAGACCCAGTACTTC. Protein sequence: CASSLVREETQYF.

The genes are TRBV14 and TRBJ2-3, with 7 nucleotides matching TRBD2. V shed 4 bases, J shed 2 bases, and the junction held 6 bases outside the gene matches. The CDR3 has 15 residues. Germline V gene sequence: CDR1 SGHDN, CDR2 FVKESK. CDR3 amino acids: CASSPTAGFTDTQYF. In DNA, the CDR3 is TGTGCCAGCAGCCCCACAGCGGGGTTCACAGATACGCAGTATTTT.

The chain links TRBV7-9 to TRBJ2-7; 9 bases align to TRBD1. V dropped 5 bases and J dropped 5; count of bases not matched to a gene: 7. CDR1 is SEHNR, CDR2 FQNEAQ, per germline (reference sequence). The CDR3 contains 14 residues. CDR3 region: CASSAPGQGHEQYF. The CDR3 region has the DNA TGTGCCAGCAGCGCTCCGGGACAGGGCCACGAGCAGTACTTC. The whole variable domain, remainder taken from reference TRBV7-9 and TRBJ2-7, is DTGVSQNPRHKITKRGQNVTFRCDPISEHNRLYWYRQTLGQGPEFLTYFQNEAQLEKSRLLSDRFSAERPKGSFSTLEIQRTEQGDSAMYLCASSAPGQGHEQYFGPGTRLTVT.

V gene TRBV6-5 combines with J gene TRBJ2-7; 7 bases match TRBD1. The germline gives CDR1 MNHEY, CDR2 SVGAGI. The CDR3 spans 15 residues. With 2 bases clipped from V and 3 bases from J, the junction kept 7 bases outside the gene matches. This CDR3 reads CASSYRGHNVYEQYF. Written as DNA, the CDR3 is TGTGCCAGCAGTTACAGGGGGCACAACGTCTACGAGCAGTACTTC.

CDR3 DNA sequence: TGTGCCAGCAGATTAAATGAAAAACTGTTTTTT. This sequence encodes CASRLNEKLFF. The J gene is TRBJ1-4, the V gene TRBV6-1; D gene ambiguous. Germline CDR1 MNHNS, CDR2 SASEGT. V was cut by 6 bases and J by 5 bases, with 4 bases left in between. The CDR3 sequence is 11 residues long.